Listed here are 22 T cell receptor beta chains from one sample, sequenced in a study of identical twins. TCRdb called the 5' RACE reads again in MiXCR, with one record for every CDR3 protein. The sample gives 450,000 to 650,000 distinct CDR3 sequences, around 15% of which show up once; about 0.47% is in the top ten. These data were also reused for a study on yellow fever vaccine responses in identical twins.

The source material was CD4+ T cells sorted from blood. These TCRs come from a woman aged 18-29 years in good health.

This clonotype was seen more than once but under ten times. CDR3: CASSLDPGTDTQYF. As DNA, the CDR3 is TGCGCCAGCAGCTTGGATCCGGGAACAGATACGCAGTATTTT. The chain employs TRBV5-1 and TRBJ2-3, with a possible D match to TRBD2 (5 bases). V lost 0 bases and J 3 bases, leaving 8 bases between the germline ends. There are 14 residues in the CDR3. Germline V CDR1 and CDR2: SGHRS, YFSETQ. Full variable domain (rest looked up from reference TRBV5-1 and TRBJ2-3): KAGVTQTPRYLIKTRGQQVTLSCSPISGHRSVSWYQQTPGQGLQFLFEYFSETQRNKGNFPGRFSGRQFSNSRSEMNVSTLELGDSALYLCASSLDPGTDTQYFGPGTRLTVL.

CDR3: CASSQKAGDQPQHF. The DNA of the CDR3 is TGTGCCAGCAGCCAAAAGGCGGGGGATCAGCCCCAGCATTTT. The chain carries TRBV3-1 and TRBJ1-5; tentatively, D is TRBD1 (5 bases). The CDR3 spans 14 residues. Trimming took off 2 bases at V and 5 bases at J, with 10 bases between the two ends. Germline CDR1 is LGHDT and CDR2 is YNNKEL (reference sequence). Using reference TRBV3-1 and TRBJ1-5 for the parts outside the CDR3, the full variable domain is DTAVSQTPKYLVTQMGNDKSIKCEQNLGHDTMYWYKQDSKKFLKIMFSYNNKELIINETVPNRFSPKSPDKAHLNLHINSLELGDSAVYFCASSQKAGDQPQHFGDGTRLSIL.

The chain joins TRBV4-1 to TRBJ2-1; TRBD2 matches 11 bases. Germline V gene data show CDR1 as MGHRA and CDR2 as YSYEKL. V was clipped by 0 bases and J by 7 bases; unmatched bases: 8. The CDR3 length is 17 residues. CDR3 bases: TGCGCCAGCAGCCAAGATCTCCCACTAGCGGGGGTGAATGAGCAGTTCTTC. This translates into CASSQDLPLAGVNEQFF.

The CDR3 spells CATKYSGGTDTQYF. DNA for the CDR3: TGTGCCACCAAATATAGCGGTGGCACAGATACGCAGTATTTT. The genes are TRBV12-3 or TRBV12-4 and TRBJ2-3, with a possible D match to TRBD2 (6 bases). Trimming pared 10 bases from V and 1 base from J, leaving 15 bases between. The CDR3 is 14 amino acids.

The chain is built from TRBV12-3 or TRBV12-4 and TRBJ2-7, with 11 positions matching TRBD2. After removal of 7 bases from V and 3 bases from J, the junction contained 5 bases not matched to a gene. There are 14 residues in the CDR3. The CDR3 DNA follows: TGTGCCAGCACCCCTAGCGGGAGGAACTACGAGCAGTACTTC. As protein: CASTPSGRNYEQYF.

V usage is TRBV5-1 and J usage is TRBJ2-6; a possible D gene is TRBD2 (6 bases). This CDR3 region has 16 residues. Looked up from germline, CDR1 is SGHRS and CDR2 is YFSETQ. V was cut by 0 bases and J by 3 bases, with 10 bases left in between. The CDR3 sequence: CASSLAGGDGANVLTF. The CDR3, as DNA: TGCGCCAGCAGCTTGGCCGGAGGGGATGGGGCCAACGTCCTGACTTTC.

This clonotype was seen only a few times. The chain recombines TRBV12-3 or TRBV12-4 with TRBJ2-5, with a possible D match to TRBD1 (7 bases). The CDR3 length is 15 residues. Trimming pared 3 bases from V and 2 bases from J, leaving 13 bases between. The CDR3 DNA follows: TGTGCCAGCAGTTTCGGCAGGGGGGAACAAGAGACCCAGTACTTC. It encodes CASSFGRGEQETQYF.

This clonotype has a handful of counts. This chain links TRBV20-1 with TRBJ2-1, with D unclear. The germline CDR1 and CDR2 sequences are DFQATT and SNEGSKA (reference sequence). The CDR3 runs 12 residues. Trimming left V 3 bases short and J 7 bases short, with 10 bases between. CDR3 coding DNA: TGCAGTGCTAGTGCCAGGTTGAATGAGCAGTTCTTC. Residues: CSASARLNEQFF.

This clonotype showed up many times. The chain has TRBV24-1 and TRBJ2-3; D gene unclear. Germline V gene lookup returns CDR1 KGHDR and CDR2 SFDVKD. Trimming pared 0 bases from V and 1 base from J, leaving 7 bases between. The CDR3 extends over 15 amino acids. The CDR3 here is CATSDLGRGTDTQYF. CDR3 coding DNA: TGTGCCACCAGTGATTTGGGACGAGGCACAGATACGCAGTATTTT.

This chain joins TRBV4-1 and TRBJ2-1; 13 bases align to TRBD2. V lost 2 bases, J lost 4 bases, and 5 bases stayed unmatched. Germline V gene sequence: CDR1 MGHRA, CDR2 YSYEKL. The CDR3 is 17 amino acids. CDR3 sequence: CASSQSGTSGNYNEQFF. The CDR3 nucleotides are TGCGCCAGCAGCCAATCCGGGACTAGCGGGAATTACAATGAGCAGTTCTTC.

V usage is TRBV25-1 and J usage is TRBJ2-5; D gene unclear. The V and J ends lost 5 bases and 4 bases respectively, with 5 bases between them. There are 11 residues in the CDR3. Germline lookup yields CDR1 MGHDK and CDR2 SYGVNS. The CDR3: CASSTPETQYF. Written as DNA, the CDR3 is TGTGCCAGCAGTACTCCAGAGACCCAGTACTTC.

This clonotype was detected a few times. The rearrangement links TRBV10-3 to TRBJ2-5, with 14 bases lining up with TRBD2. CDR3 size: 14 residues. Per germline, CDR1 ENHRY and CDR2 SYGVKD. V gave up 10 bases and J gave up 5 bases; unmatched junction bases: 6. The CDR3 is CATGTSGSAETQYF. The CDR3 DNA sequence: TGTGCCACCGGGACTAGCGGGAGTGCTGAGACCCAGTACTTC.

The chain is built from TRBV7-6 and TRBJ1-1; D call uncertain. The CDR3 has 15 amino acids. V shed 4 bases and J shed 1 base, with 13 bases lying between them. Germline assignment: CDR1 SGHVS and CDR2 FNYEAQ. The CDR3 nucleotides are TGTGCCAGCAGCTGGTGTTGTGGAGAGAACACTGAAGCTTTCTTT. Its translation is CASSWCCGENTEAFF.

The V and J genes are TRBV5-1 and TRBJ2-3, with a tentative D call TRBD2 (6 bases). Between the trimmed V and J ends, which lost 4 bases and 0 bases, there was a span of 12 bases. The CDR3 is 15 residues long. Germline CDR1 reads SGHRS; CDR2 reads YFSETQ. CDR3 sequence: CASSALAASTDTQYF. CDR3 sequence (DNA): TGCGCCAGCAGCGCCTTAGCGGCTAGCACAGATACGCAGTATTTT.

This clonotype has more than one count but fewer than ten. V is TRBV5-6 and J is TRBJ2-1; 13 bases line up with TRBD2. The CDR3 runs 16 residues. The V and J ends lost 2 bases and 9 bases, in that order; junction bases with no gene match: 8. CDR1 and CDR2 from the germline V gene are SGHDT and YYEEEE. The CDR3 is CASSFRTTSGRAEQFF. The CDR3 DNA is TGTGCCAGCAGCTTCCGGACCACTAGCGGGAGGGCTGAGCAGTTCTTC.

This clonotype was observed a few times. V is TRBV24-1 and J is TRBJ2-5; D could derive from TRBD1 or TRBD2 (5 bases each). The germline gives CDR1 KGHDR, CDR2 SFDVKD. The CDR3 length is 13 residues. V shed 4 bases and J shed 4 bases, with 9 bases lying between them. CDR3 amino acids: CATSEGTRETQYF. CDR3 nucleotide sequence: TGTGCCACCAGTGAAGGGACCCGAGAGACCCAGTACTTC.

This clonotype was counted at least ten times. V and J are TRBV4-1 and TRBJ2-4, with D possibly matching TRBD1 (5 bases). The germline V and J ends were trimmed by 1 base and 3 bases, with 10 bases remaining between them. The germline CDR1 and CDR2 sequences are MGHRA and YSYEKL. The length of the CDR3 is 15 residues. CDR3 protein: CASSQGSQGKNIQYF. CDR3 DNA sequence: TGCGCCAGCAGCCAAGGAAGCCAGGGCAAAAACATTCAGTACTTC.

In this sample, this clonotype turned up a few times. The chain uses TRBV25-1 and TRBJ2-5; 8 bases match TRBD1. The V segment lost 1 base and the J segment 5 bases; nucleotides outside the gene matches: 3. Looked up from germline, CDR1 is MGHDK and CDR2 is SYGVNS. This CDR3 has 14 residues. Written as DNA, the CDR3 is TGTGCCAGCAGTGAATTGGACAGGGCTGAGACCCAGTACTTC. Residues: CASSELDRAETQYF. Full variable domain (outside the CDR3, taken from reference TRBV25-1 and TRBJ2-5): EADIYQTPRYLVIGTGKKITLECSQTMGHDKMYWYQQDPGMELHLIHYSYGVNSTEKGDLSSESTVSRIRTEHFPLTLESARPSHTSQYLCASSELDRAETQYFGPGTRLLVL.

This clonotype was seen ten or more times. The rearrangement joins TRBV5-1 to TRBJ1-2; D possibly corresponds to TRBD1 (5 bases). Germline lookup yields CDR1 SGHRS and CDR2 YFSETQ. V was clipped by 5 bases and J by 0 bases, with 8 bases between them. The CDR3 is 13 residues long. The chain's CDR3 is CASSQDTNYGYTF. The CDR3 DNA reads as TGCGCCAGCAGTCAGGACACTAACTATGGCTACACCTTC.

The chain carries TRBV24-1 and TRBJ2-1; possibly TRBD1 for D (7 bases). V lost 0 bases to trimming and J lost 9 bases, with 17 bases between them. The CDR3 totals 16 residues. Per the germline V gene, CDR1 is KGHDR and CDR2 is SFDVKD. Here the CDR3 reads CATSDLSVTGRTEQFF. Written as DNA, the CDR3 is TGTGCCACCAGTGATTTGTCGGTGACAGGGAGGACTGAGCAGTTCTTC.

The chain recombines TRBV28 with TRBJ2-5; D is perhaps TRBD1 or TRBD2 (6 bases each). V shed 6 bases and J shed 6 bases, with 14 bases lying between them. CDR1 MDHEN and CDR2 SYDVKM come from the germline V gene. This CDR3 spans 13 amino acids. The CDR3 DNA reads TGTGCCAGCAGCGTCGGGGGCTTGAAGACCCAGTACTTC. This sequence encodes CASSVGGLKTQYF.

Many counts were recorded for this clonotype. The rearrangement joins TRBV6-5 to TRBJ2-3; maybe TRBD1 (5 bases). Trimming removed 3 bases at V and 1 base at J, with 14 bases between. Per the germline V gene, CDR1 is MNHEY and CDR2 is SVGAGI. CDR3 length equals 16 residues. CDR3 sequence: CASSYKAKGGTDTQYF. CDR3 nucleotides: TGTGCCAGCAGTTATAAGGCCAAAGGGGGCACAGATACGCAGTATTTT.